This T cell receptor beta chain was sequenced for a study of blood T cell repertoires in COVID-19. Original analysis: Scientists estimated how many nucleated cells there were by amplifying reference gene primers. The repertoire was sequenced with immunoSEQ multiplex PCR; TCRdb's copy has only in-frame clones and lacks some. V and J calls and clone size are copied from that table; D and trimming were computed from the DNA. The sample lists about 150,000 clones; around 79% were seen once. This CDR3 is 15 amino acids long. CDR1 is LGHNA and CDR2 is YNFKEQ in the germline V gene. After removal of 4 bases from V and 9 bases from J, the junction contained 6 bases not matched to a gene.

The sequence was collected from a man between 45 and 60 years old with active or convalescent COVID-19. The gene calls are TRBV4-2 and TRBJ2-1; 13 nucleotides match TRBD2. The material sequenced was peripheral blood. CDR3 DNA sequence: TGTGCCAGCAGCCCACTAGCGGGAGGGCCGGGTGAGCAGTTCTTC. It is translated as CASSPLAGGPGEQFF.